This TCR beta chain stems from a study of CXCR3-negative and CXCR3-positive naive CD8 T cells. Across the whole study: The total count of TRB reads reached approximately 150 million, and each library contributed about 1.5 +/- 0.3 million.

A remark on this clonotype: Its antigen is undetermined.

UMI-labeled TRB cDNA libraries were prepared by 5' RACE. One entry per CDR3 protein, without DNA, is what TCRdb gives after re-calling the 5' RACE reads. The sample holds under 85,000 distinct CDR3 sequences. Germline V gene data show CDR1 as SNHLY and CDR2 as FYNNEI. CDR3 size: 16 residues. The study's findings and limits: Both naive subsets had comparably high diversity; memory CD8+ cells much lower. Naive cells, whether CXCR3-negative or CXCR3-positive, had similar TRBV-TRBJ usage, while memory cells differed. Comparison of naive cells showed more hydrophobic TRB CDR3s in CXCR3-positive than in CXCR3-negative naive cells.

The chain uses TRBV2 and TRBJ2-3; checking the TCRdb D call of TRBD1 is not possible without DNA. Input material: naive CXCR3- CD8+ T cells from blood. As to subset: CD45RO-CCR7+CD27+CD95- naive CD8+ T cells lacking CXCR3 (TNR3-). The receptor was isolated from a human donor in good health. Some clones in this sample may be carry-over from other donors' samples. The CDR3 sequence is CASSEFGTLSTDTQYF.